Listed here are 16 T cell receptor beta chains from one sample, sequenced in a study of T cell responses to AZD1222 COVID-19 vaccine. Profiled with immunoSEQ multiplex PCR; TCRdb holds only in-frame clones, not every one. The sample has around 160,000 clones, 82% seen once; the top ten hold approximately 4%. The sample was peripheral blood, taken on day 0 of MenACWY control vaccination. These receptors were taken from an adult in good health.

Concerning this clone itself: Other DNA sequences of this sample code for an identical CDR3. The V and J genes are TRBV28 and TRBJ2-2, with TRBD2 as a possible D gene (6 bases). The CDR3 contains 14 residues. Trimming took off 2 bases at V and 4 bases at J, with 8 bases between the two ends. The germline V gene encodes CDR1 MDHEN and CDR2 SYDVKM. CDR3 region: CASSLQGGTGELFF. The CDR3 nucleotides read TGTGCCAGCAGTTTACAGGGAGGCACCGGGGAGCTGTTTTTT.

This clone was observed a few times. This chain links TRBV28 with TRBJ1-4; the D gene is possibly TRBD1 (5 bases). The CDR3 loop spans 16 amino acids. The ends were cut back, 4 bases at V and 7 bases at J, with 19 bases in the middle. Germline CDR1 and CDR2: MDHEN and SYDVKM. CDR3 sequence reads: CASSYTHRLGGEKLFF. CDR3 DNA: TGTGCCAGCAGTTACACCCACAGGTTGGGAGGTGAAAAACTGTTTTTT. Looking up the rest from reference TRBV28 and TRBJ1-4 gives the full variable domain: DVKVTQSSRYLVKRTGEKVFLECVQDMDHENMFWYRQDPGLGLRLIYFSYDVKMKEKGDIPEGYSVSREKKERFSLILESASTNQTSMYLCASSYTHRLGGEKLFFGSGTQLSVL.

The CDR3 loop is CATKAGGPYNEQFF. CDR3 sequence (DNA): TGTGCCACTAAAGCGGGGGGCCCTTACAATGAGCAGTTCTTC. The chain carries TRBV24-1 and TRBJ2-1, with 9 bases fitting TRBD2. Germline assignment: CDR1 KGHDR and CDR2 SFDVKD. The V segment lost 10 bases and the J segment 4 bases; nucleotides outside the gene matches: 7. This CDR3 spans 14 amino acids.

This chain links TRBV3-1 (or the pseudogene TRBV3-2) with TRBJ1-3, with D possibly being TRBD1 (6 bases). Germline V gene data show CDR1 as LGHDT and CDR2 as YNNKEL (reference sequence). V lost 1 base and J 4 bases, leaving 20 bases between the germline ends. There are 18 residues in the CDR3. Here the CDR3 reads CASSQGPPLTGIGNTIYF. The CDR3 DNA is TGTGCCAGCAGCCAAGGCCCCCCCCTCACAGGGATAGGAAACACCATATATTTT.

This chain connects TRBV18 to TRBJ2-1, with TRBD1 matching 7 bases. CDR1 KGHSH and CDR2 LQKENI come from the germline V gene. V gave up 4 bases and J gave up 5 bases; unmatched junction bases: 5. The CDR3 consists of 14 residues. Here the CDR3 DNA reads TGTGCCAGCTCACAAGGACAGGACAACAATGAGCAGTTCTTC. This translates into CASSQGQDNNEQFF.

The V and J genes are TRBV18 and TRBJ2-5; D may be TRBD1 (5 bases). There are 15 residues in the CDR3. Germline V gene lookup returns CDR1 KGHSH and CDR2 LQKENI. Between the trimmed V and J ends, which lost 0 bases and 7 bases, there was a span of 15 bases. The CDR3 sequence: CASSPPQGPPRTQYF. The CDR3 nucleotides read TGTGCCAGCTCACCACCCCAGGGCCCCCCCAGGACCCAGTACTTC.

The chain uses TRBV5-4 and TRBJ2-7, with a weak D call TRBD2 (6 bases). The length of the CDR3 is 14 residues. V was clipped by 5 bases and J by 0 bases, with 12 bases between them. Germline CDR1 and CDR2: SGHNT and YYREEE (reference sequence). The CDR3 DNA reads TGTGCCAGCAGGAGGGACTGGAGCTCCTACGAGCAGTACTTC. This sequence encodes CASRRDWSSYEQYF.

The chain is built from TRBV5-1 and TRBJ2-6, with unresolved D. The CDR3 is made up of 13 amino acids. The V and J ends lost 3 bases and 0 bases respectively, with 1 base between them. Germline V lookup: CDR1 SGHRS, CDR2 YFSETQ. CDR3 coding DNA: TGCGCCAGCAGCTACTCTGGGGCCAACGTCCTGACTTTC. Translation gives CASSYSGANVLTF.

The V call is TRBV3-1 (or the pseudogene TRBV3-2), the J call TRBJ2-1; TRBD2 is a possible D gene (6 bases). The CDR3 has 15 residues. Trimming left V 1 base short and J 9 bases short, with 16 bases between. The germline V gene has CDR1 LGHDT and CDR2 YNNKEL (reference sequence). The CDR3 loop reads CASSQAAGRAAEQFF. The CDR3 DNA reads TGTGCCAGCAGCCAAGCAGCGGGCAGGGCTGCTGAGCAGTTCTTC.

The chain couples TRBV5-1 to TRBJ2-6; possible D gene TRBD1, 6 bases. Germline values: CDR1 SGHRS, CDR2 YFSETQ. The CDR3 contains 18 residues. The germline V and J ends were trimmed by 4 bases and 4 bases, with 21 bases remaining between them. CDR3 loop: CASSPRQQGILGANVLTF. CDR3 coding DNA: TGCGCCAGCAGCCCCCGACAACAGGGTATTCTCGGGGCCAACGTCCTGACTTTC.

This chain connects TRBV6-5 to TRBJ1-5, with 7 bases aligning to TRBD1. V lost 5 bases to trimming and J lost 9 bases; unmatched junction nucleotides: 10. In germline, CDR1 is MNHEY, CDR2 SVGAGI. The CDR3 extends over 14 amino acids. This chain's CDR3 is CASSTWTGEVPQHF. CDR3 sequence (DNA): TGTGCCAGCAGTACCTGGACAGGTGAAGTGCCCCAGCATTTT.

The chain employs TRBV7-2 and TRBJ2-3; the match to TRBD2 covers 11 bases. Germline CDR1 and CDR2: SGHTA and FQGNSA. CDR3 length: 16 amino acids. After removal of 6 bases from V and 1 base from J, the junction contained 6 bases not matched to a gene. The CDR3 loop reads CASSFSGGVRTDTQYF. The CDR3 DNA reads TGTGCCAGCAGTTTTAGCGGGGGGGTTCGCACAGATACGCAGTATTTT.

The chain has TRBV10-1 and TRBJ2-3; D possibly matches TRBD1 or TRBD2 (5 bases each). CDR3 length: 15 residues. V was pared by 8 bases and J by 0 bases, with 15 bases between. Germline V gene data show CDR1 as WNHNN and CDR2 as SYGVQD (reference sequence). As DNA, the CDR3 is TGCGCCAGCGCGCCGGGGACCGCGAGCACAGATACGCAGTATTTT. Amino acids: CASAPGTASTDTQYF.

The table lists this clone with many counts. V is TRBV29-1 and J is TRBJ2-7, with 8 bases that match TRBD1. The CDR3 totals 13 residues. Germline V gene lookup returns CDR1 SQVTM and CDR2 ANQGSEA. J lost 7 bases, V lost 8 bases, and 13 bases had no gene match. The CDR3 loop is CSSGTGDDGEQYF. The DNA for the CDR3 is TGCAGCTCCGGGACAGGCGACGATGGGGAGCAGTACTTC.

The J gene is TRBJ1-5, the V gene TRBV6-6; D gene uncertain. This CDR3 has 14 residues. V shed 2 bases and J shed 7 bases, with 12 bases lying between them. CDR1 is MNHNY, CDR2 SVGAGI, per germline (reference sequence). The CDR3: CASSYRPGQQPQHF. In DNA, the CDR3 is TGTGCCAGCAGTTACCGGCCGGGCCAGCAGCCCCAGCATTTT.

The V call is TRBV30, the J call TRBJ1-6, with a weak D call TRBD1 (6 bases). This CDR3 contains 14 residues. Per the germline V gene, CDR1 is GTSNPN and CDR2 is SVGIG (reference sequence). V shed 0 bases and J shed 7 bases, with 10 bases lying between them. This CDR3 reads CAWSVQGRNSPLHF. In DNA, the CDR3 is TGTGCCTGGAGTGTACAGGGAAGGAATTCACCCCTCCACTTT.